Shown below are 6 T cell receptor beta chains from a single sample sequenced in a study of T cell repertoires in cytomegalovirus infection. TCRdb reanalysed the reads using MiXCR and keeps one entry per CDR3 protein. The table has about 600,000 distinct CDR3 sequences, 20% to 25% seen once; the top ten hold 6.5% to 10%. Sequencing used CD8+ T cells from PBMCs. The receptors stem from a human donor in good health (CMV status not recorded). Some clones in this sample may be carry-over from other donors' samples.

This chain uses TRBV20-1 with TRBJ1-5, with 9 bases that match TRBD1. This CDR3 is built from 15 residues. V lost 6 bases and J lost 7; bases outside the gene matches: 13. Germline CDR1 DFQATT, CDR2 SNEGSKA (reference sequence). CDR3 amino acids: CSAKEAGTGSQPQHF. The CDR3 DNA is TGCAGTGCCAAAGAAGCCGGGACAGGGAGCCAGCCCCAGCATTTT.

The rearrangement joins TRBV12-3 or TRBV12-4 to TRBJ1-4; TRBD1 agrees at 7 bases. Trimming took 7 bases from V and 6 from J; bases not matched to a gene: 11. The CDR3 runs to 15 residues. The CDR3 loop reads CASNLQGSGDEKLFF. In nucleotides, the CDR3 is TGTGCCAGCAACCTACAGGGGAGCGGGGATGAAAAACTGTTTTTT.

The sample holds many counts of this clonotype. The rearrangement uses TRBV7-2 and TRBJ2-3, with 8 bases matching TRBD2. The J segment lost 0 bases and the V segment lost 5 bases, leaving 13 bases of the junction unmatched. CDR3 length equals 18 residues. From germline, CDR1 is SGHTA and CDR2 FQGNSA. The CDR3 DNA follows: TGTGCCAGCAGCCCTTACGGGCGAGCGGGGGTTAGCACAGATACGCAGTATTTT. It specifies CASSPYGRAGVSTDTQYF.

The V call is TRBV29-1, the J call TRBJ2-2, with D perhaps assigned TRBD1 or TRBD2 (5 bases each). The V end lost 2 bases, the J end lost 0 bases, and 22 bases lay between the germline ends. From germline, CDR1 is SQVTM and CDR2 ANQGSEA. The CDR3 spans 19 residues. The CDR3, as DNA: TGCAGCGTTGAAACGGCCCAGGGACCCCCCCCTACGAACACCGGGGAGCTGTTTTTT. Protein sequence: CSVETAQGPPPTNTGELFF.

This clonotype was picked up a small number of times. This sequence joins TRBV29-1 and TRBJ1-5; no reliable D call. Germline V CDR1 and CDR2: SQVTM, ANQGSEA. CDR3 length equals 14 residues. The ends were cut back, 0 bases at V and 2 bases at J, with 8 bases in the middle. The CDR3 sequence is CSVEEWPCNQPQHF. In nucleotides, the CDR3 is TGCAGCGTTGAAGAGTGGCCCTGCAATCAGCCCCAGCATTTT. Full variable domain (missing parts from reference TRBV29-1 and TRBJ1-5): SAVISQKPSRDICQRGTSLTIQCQVDSQVTMMFWYRQQPGQSLTLIATANQGSEATYESGFVIDKFPISRPNLTFSTLTVSNMSPEDSSIYLCSVEEWPCNQPQHFGDGTRLSIL.

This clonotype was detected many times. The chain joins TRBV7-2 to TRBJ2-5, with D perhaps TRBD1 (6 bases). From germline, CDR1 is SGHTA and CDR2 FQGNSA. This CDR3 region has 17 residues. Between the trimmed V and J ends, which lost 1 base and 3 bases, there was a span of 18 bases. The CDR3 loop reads CASSLDWPLDREETQYF. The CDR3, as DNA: TGTGCCAGCAGCTTAGATTGGCCGTTGGACAGAGAAGAGACCCAGTACTTC.